These T cell receptor beta chains were read from a single sample in a study of cytomegalovirus exposure and HLA in healthy donors. TCRdb's table, derived via immunoSEQ multiplex PCR, lists solely in-frame clones and lacks some. This sample has about 78,000 clones, with 90% to 97% found just once. Sequenced input: PBMCs. These receptors originate from a man aged 18-30 years in good health and CMV-seropositive. CDR3s include the opening cysteine and the closing phenylalanine or tryptophan. The D gene is left open where the match is weak. Rows give clone size only sometimes, using once, few, many, or a class for an expanded clone.

d_gene | abundance | j_gene | v_gene | CDR3aa | CDR3nt
- | - | TRBJ1-1 | TRBV6-1 | CASTLGTEAFF | TGTGCCAGCACCCTAGGCACTGAAGCTTTCTTT
- | - | TRBJ2-1 | TRBV7-9 | CASSSGLYNEQFF | TGTGCCAGCAGCTCGGGACTTTACAATGAGCAGTTCTTC
TRBD2 | - | TRBJ2-7 | TRBV5-5 | CASSQLAGVGEQYF | TGTGCCAGCAGCCAACTAGCGGGAGTCGGCGAGCAGTACTTC
TRBD1 | few | TRBJ2-4 | TRBV7-2 | CASSAGQAFGQYF | TGTGCCAGCAGCGCCGGACAGGCCTTCGGTCAGTACTTC
- | - | TRBJ1-1 | TRBV6-1 | CASRQGYTEAFF | TGTGCCAGCAGGCAGGGGTACACTGAAGCTTTCTTT
TRBD2 | - | TRBJ2-1 | TRBV11-3 | CASSLDSGGSYNEQFF | TGTGCCAGCAGCTTAGATAGCGGGGGCTCCTACAATGAGCAGTTCTTC
TRBD2 | - | TRBJ2-5 | TRBV6-1 | CASLGGRDETQYF | TGTGCCAGCCTTGGCGGGAGGGACGAGACCCAGTACTTC
TRBD1 | - | TRBJ1-2 | TRBV15 | CATSSGGAGGIAYGYTF | TGTGCCACCAGCTCGGGGGGCGCAGGGGGCATTGCCTATGGCTACACCTTC
- | - | TRBJ2-3 | TRBV18 | CASSPGRDYPRDTQYF | TGTGCCAGCTCACCTGGTCGCGATTACCCCCGAGATACGCAGTATTTT
- | - | TRBJ2-7 | TRBV9 | CASSVGLATSYEQYF | TGTGCCAGCAGCGTAGGTCTAGCTACGTCCTACGAGCAGTACTTC
TRBD2 | - | TRBJ2-3 | TRBV10-3 | CAISEQGLAGGMTDTQYF | TGTGCCATCAGTGAGCAAGGTCTAGCGGGAGGAATGACAGATACGCAGTATTTT
TRBD2 | - | TRBJ2-1 | TRBV29-1 | CSVSGANYNEQFF | TGCAGCGTTAGCGGGGCCAACTACAATGAGCAGTTCTTC
- | - | TRBJ2-1 | TRBV10-3 | CAISGLRWRPHHEQFF | TGTGCCATCAGTGGTCTTCGCTGGCGGCCGCACCATGAGCAGTTCTTC
- | - | TRBJ2-1 | TRBV18 | CASSRTESSYNEQFF | TGTGCCAGCTCACGTACAGAAAGCTCCTACAATGAGCAGTTCTTC
- | - | TRBJ1-1 | TRBV28 | CASSLSGRGIEQNTEAFF | TGTGCCAGCAGTTTGTCCGGAAGGGGCATTGAGCAGAACACTGAAGCTTTCTTT
- | - | TRBJ1-5 | TRBV29-1 | CSALGREGQPQHF | TGCAGCGCCTTAGGCAGGGAGGGGCAGCCCCAGCATTTT
TRBD2 | - | TRBJ2-3 | TRBV14 | CASSRTGTSVDTQYF | TGTGCCAGCAGCCGCACCGGGACTAGCGTGGATACGCAGTATTTT
- | - | TRBJ1-5 | TRBV19 | CASSMRGLNQPQHF | TGTGCCAGTAGTATGCGAGGTCTCAATCAGCCCCAGCATTTT
- | - | TRBJ2-3 | TRBV19 | CAAGQWPQYF | TGTGCCGCGGGACAGTGGCCACAGTATTTT
- | - | TRBJ2-7 | TRBV7-2 | CASSSPGIAMDEQYF | TGTGCCAGCAGCTCGCCAGGAATCGCGATGGACGAGCAGTACTTC
- | - | TRBJ1-1 | TRBV5-6 | CASSLVWSEGPEAFF | TGTGCCAGCAGCTTGGTTTGGTCGGAGGGACCTGAAGCTTTCTTT
- | - | TRBJ2-5 | TRBV5-1 | CASSLLPGVAGETQYF | TGCGCCAGCAGCTTGTTGCCAGGGGTGGCAGGAGAGACCCAGTACTTC
- | - | TRBJ2-3 | TRBV27 | CASSGVNRGDTQYF | TGTGCCAGCAGTGGAGTAAATAGAGGAGATACGCAGTATTTT
- | - | TRBJ1-1 | TRBV4-2 | CASSREGETTEAFF | TGTGCCAGCAGCCGTGAGGGAGAGACCACTGAAGCTTTCTTT
- | - | TRBJ2-1 | TRBV18 | CASSPPLGTRSNNEQFF | TGTGCCAGCTCACCACCCCTTGGGACAAGATCAAACAATGAGCAGTTCTTC
- | - | TRBJ1-4 | TRBV5-8 | CASSLGGATNEKLFF | TGTGCCAGCAGCTTGGGCGGGGCAACTAATGAAAAACTGTTTTTT
TRBD1 | - | TRBJ1-5 | TRBV10-2 | CASSESFTGDQPQHF | TGCGCCAGCAGTGAGTCGTTTACAGGGGATCAGCCCCAGCATTTT
- | - | TRBJ1-1 | TRBV7-2 | CASSLVPGGAEAFF | TGTGCCAGCAGCTTAGTCCCCGGAGGAGCTGAAGCTTTCTTT
TRBD2 | - | TRBJ2-7 | TRBV4-2 | CASSQAGLAGNYEQYF | TGTGCCAGCAGCCAAGCCGGGCTAGCGGGAAACTACGAGCAGTACTTC
TRBD1 | - | TRBJ2-7 | TRBV19 | CASSIKEGTGRGEQYF | TGTGCCAGTAGTATAAAGGAAGGGACAGGGAGAGGCGAGCAGTACTTC
TRBD2 | once | TRBJ2-7 | TRBV28 | CASSLYVGTSGRGEQYF | TGTGCCAGCAGTTTATATGTCGGGACTAGCGGGAGAGGCGAGCAGTACTTC
TRBD1 | - | TRBJ2-3 | TRBV7-9 | CASSSVRDRDTDTQYF | TGTGCCAGCAGCTCCGTCCGGGACAGGGATACAGATACGCAGTATTTT
- | - | TRBJ2-7 | TRBV6-1 | CASREYNYEQYF | TGTGCCAGCAGGGAATACAACTACGAGCAGTACTTC
- | - | TRBJ2-7 | TRBV15 | CATSRDTYEQYF | TGCGCCACCAGCAGAGACACCTACGAGCAGTACTTC
TRBD1 | once | TRBJ2-6 | TRBV5-5 | CASSAWTGGGTGANVLTF | TGTGCCAGCAGCGCCTGGACAGGGGGTGGGACTGGGGCCAACGTCCTGACTTTC
- | - | TRBJ2-7 | TRBV9 | CASSVSWTTSYEQYF | TGTGCCAGCAGCGTGAGTTGGACAACCTCCTACGAGCAGTACTTC
- | - | TRBJ2-5 | TRBV7-9 | CASSLGLSGPYQETQYF | TGTGCCAGCAGCTTAGGCTTAAGCGGGCCATACCAAGAGACCCAGTACTTC
- | - | TRBJ2-3 | TRBV6-6 | CASRQGSQYF | TGTGCCAGCCGCCAGGGGTCGCAGTATTTT
- | once | TRBJ2-1 | TRBV19 | CASSIYSGGNEQFF | TGTGCCAGTAGTATATATAGCGGAGGTAATGAGCAGTTCTTC
TRBD2 | - | TRBJ2-7 | TRBV18 | CASSPPGLAGGPRGEYF | TGTGCCAGCTCACCTCCCGGACTAGCGGGAGGGCCACGGGGCGAGTACTTC
- | - | TRBJ2-3 | TRBV7-3 | CASSQATGESADTQYF | TGTGCCAGCAGCCAGGCGACGGGAGAGAGCGCAGATACGCAGTATTTT
- | - | TRBJ1-1 | TRBV5-1 | CASSLGGEGEAFF | TGCGCCAGCAGCTTGGGGGGGGAGGGTGAAGCTTTCTTT
TRBD2 | - | TRBJ2-5 | TRBV19 | CASSGLAGDGETQYF | TGTGCCAGTAGCGGACTAGCGGGAGACGGAGAGACCCAGTACTTC
- | - | TRBJ1-2 | TRBV19 | CASSAGRGYGYTF | TGTGCCAGTAGTGCGGGGAGAGGCTATGGCTACACCTTC
TRBD2 | - | TRBJ2-3 | TRBV5-1 | CASSLGLAGLSDTQYF | TGCGCCAGCAGCTTGGGACTAGCGGGATTGTCAGATACGCAGTATTTT
TRBD1 | - | TRBJ2-1 | TRBV2 | CASSELVFRTGENEQFF | TGTGCCAGCAGTGAACTTGTGTTTCGGACAGGGGAAAATGAGCAGTTCTTC